This T cell receptor beta chain was obtained from a study of blood T cell repertoires in COVID-19. Across the whole study: COVID-19 samples from acute and convalescent phases originated in the United States, Italy and Spain. The analysed material was cDNA or gDNA that came from T cells, B-cell-depleted T cells, or PBMCs.

Trimming pared 7 bases from V and 5 bases from J, leaving 18 bases between. This CDR3 is built from 14 residues. Germline V lookup: CDR1 MNHEY, CDR2 SMNVEV (reference sequence). In the authors' workflow: Estimates of nucleated cell counts were drawn from the amplification of reference gene primers. TCRdb's copy holds only in-frame clones and misses some; the assay was immunoSEQ multiplex PCR. V, J and clone size were drawn from that table, and D and trimming were deduced from the DNA. The sample has over 100,000 clones, over 80% seen once. Only a few counts were recorded for this clone. The origin of this receptor is a woman in her seventies with acute or convalescent COVID-19. The gene calls are TRBV27 and TRBJ2-7; the D gene is possibly TRBD2 (6 bases). What was sequenced was peripheral blood. The CDR3 DNA sequence: TGTGCCAGCAAGCGGACGGGGAGGTATGACGAGCAGTACTTC. It codes for CASKRTGRYDEQYF.